This T cell receptor (beta chain) was documented in a study of blood T cell repertoires in COVID-19. In the source study's methods: Amplification with reference gene primers provided the estimates of nucleated cell counts. Generated by immunoSEQ multiplex PCR, the TCRdb table keeps only in-frame clones and is missing some. The D gene and trimming were derived from the DNA, and the V and J assignments and clone size from that table. Among around 100,000 clones listed, about 83% were seen once. The junction had 13 bases not matched to a gene; V was cut back by 5 bases and J by 8 bases. Germline assignment: CDR1 LNHDA and CDR2 SQIVND (reference sequence). CDR3 length equals 16 residues.

The material sequenced was peripheral blood. The chain is built from TRBV19 and TRBJ2-2; 8 nucleotides align to TRBD1. The receptor's source is a man aged 40-49 years with active or convalescent COVID-19. The CDR3 DNA follows: TGTGCCAGTAGTGCCTCCGGGACAGGTTCTTCTGGGGAGCTGTTTTTT. Its translation is CASSASGTGSSGELFF. Combining the CDR3 with reference TRBV19 and TRBJ2-2 gives the whole variable domain DGGITQSPKYLFRKEGQNVTLSCEQNLNHDAMYWYRQDPGQGLRLIYYSQIVNDFQKGDIAEGYSVSREKKESFPLTVTSAQKNPTAFYLCASSASGTGSSGELFFGEGSRLTVL.